This TCR beta chain was profiled in a study of T cell clonality in common variable immunodeficiency. Findings and limits, study-wide: TCRbeta clonality was increased in CVID versus healthy controls.

Germline V gene sequence: CDR1 SNHLY, CDR2 FYNNEI. This CDR3 has 16 amino acids. The V and J ends lost 7 bases and 0 bases respectively, with 16 bases between them. This table comes from immunoSEQ multiplex PCR, and its TCRdb copy is limited to in-frame clones, with some not included. The sample includes around 57,000 clones, none of them occurring once. This clone occurred many times. The antigen is undetermined. From the germline J gene comes the end of the CDR3, since the read stops 3 residues before it. The clonotype was recovered from a person aged 18-70 years in good health. V is TRBV2 and J is TRBJ2-4; D perhaps matches TRBD1 (6 bases). Specimen: peripheral blood mononuclear cells. CDR3 in amino acids: CASTRDIRGAKNIQYF. Incomplete CDR3 DNA: TGTGCCAGCACCCGGGACATACGTGGAGCCAAAAACATT. Combining the CDR3 with reference TRBV2 and TRBJ2-4 gives the whole variable domain EPEVTQTPSHQVTQMGQEVILRCVPISNHLYFYWYRQILGQKVEFLVSFYNNEISEKSEIFDDQFSVERPDGSNFTLKIRSTKLEDSAMYFCASTRDIRGAKNIQYFGAGTRLSVL.